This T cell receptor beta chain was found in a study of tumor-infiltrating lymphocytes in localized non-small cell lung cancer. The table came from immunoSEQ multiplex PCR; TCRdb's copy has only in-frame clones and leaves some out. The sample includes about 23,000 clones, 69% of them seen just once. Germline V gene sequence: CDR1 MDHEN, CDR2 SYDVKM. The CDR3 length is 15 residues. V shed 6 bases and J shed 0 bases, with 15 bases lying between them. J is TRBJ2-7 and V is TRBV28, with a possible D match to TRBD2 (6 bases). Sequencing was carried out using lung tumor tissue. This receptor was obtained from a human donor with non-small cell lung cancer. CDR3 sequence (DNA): TGTGCCAGCAGCCTTAGCGGAAAGATCTCCTACGAGCAGTACTTC. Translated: CASSLSGKISYEQYF.